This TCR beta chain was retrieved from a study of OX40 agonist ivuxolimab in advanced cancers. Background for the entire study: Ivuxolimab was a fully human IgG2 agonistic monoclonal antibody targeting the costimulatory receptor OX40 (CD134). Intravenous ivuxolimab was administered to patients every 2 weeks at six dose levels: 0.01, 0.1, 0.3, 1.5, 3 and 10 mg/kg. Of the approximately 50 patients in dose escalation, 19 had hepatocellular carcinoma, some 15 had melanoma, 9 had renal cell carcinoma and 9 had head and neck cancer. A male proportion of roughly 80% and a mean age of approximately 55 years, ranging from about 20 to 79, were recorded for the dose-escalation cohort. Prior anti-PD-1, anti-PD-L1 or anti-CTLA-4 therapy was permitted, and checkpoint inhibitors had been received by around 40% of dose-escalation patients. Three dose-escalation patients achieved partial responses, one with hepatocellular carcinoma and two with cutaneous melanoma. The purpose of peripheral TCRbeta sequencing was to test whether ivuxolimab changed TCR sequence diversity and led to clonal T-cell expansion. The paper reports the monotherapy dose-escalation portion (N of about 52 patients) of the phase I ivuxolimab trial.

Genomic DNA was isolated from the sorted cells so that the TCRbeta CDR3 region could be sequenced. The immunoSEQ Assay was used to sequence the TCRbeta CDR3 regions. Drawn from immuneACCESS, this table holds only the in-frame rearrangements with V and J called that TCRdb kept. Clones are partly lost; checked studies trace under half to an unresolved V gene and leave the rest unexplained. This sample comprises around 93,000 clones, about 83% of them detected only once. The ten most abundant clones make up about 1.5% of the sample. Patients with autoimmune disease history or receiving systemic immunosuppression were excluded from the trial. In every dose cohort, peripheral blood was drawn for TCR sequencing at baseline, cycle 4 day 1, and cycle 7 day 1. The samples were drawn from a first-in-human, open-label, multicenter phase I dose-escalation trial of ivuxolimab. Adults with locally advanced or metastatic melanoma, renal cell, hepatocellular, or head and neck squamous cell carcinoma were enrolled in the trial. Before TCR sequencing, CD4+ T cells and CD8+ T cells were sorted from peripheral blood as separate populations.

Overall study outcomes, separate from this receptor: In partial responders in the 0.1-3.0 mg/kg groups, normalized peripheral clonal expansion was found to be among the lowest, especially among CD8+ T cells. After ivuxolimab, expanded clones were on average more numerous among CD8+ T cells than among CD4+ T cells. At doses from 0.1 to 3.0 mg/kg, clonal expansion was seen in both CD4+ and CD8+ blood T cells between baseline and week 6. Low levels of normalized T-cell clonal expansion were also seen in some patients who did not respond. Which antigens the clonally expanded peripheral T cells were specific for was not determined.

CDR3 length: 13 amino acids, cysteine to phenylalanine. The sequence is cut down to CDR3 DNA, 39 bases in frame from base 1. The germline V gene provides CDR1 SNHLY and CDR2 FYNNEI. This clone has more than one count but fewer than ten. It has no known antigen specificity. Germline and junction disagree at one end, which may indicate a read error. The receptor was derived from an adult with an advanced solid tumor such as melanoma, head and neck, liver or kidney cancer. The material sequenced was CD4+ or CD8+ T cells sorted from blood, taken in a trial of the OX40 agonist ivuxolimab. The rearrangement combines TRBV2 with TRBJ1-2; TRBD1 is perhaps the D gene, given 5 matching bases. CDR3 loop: CASSEGGFYAYTF. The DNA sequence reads TGTGCCAGCAGTGAGGGGGGATTCTATGCCTACACCTTC.